These T cell receptor beta chains were read from a single sample in a study of control samples from healthy donors and cancer patients. Here immunoSEQ multiplex PCR was the method, and the copy in TCRdb shows in-frame clones only, minus some. The data hold 170,000 or so clones, with 94% observed a single time. Material for sequencing was blood. The origin of the receptors is a woman aged 18 to 35 in good health. Both conserved end residues are part of each CDR3. The order of the fields is D gene, J gene, V gene, clone size, CDR3 DNA, CDR3 protein. The D gene is left open where the match is weak. Part of the rows lack a size; the others show once, few, many or a class for expanded clones.

-	TRBJ1-5	TRBV19	-	TGTGCCAGTAGTTTTACACCGGATCAGCCCCAGCATTTT	CASSFTPDQPQHF
-	TRBJ1-5	TRBV28	-	TGTGCCAGCAGTTGGGGACCAAAATTGGATAATCAGCCCCAGCATTTT	CASSWGPKLDNQPQHF
-	TRBJ1-1	TRBV6-5	-	TGTGCCAGCAGTTTCGCCGGACCCCCTGAAGCTTTCTTT	CASSFAGPPEAFF
-	TRBJ2-7	TRBV29-1	-	TGCAGCGTTGAAGGGGACTCCTACGAGCAGTACTTC	CSVEGDSYEQYF
-	TRBJ1-3	TRBV19	-	TGTGCCAGTAGTTTGACGGGGGGATCTGGAAACACCATATATTTT	CASSLTGGSGNTIYF
TRBD1	TRBJ1-4	TRBV9	-	TGTGCCAGCAGTCCTTTCGGGACAGCTAATGAAAAACTGTTTTTT	CASSPFGTANEKLFF
-	TRBJ2-7	TRBV20-1	-	TGCAGTGCCAATCCGATCTACGAGCAGTACTTC	CSANPIYEQYF
TRBD1	TRBJ2-3	TRBV6-5	-	TGTGCCACCTATGGACAGGCGTCTTCTCAGTTT	CATYGQASSQF
TRBD1	TRBJ1-6	TRBV9	-	TGTGCCAGCAGCACCTCGGACAGGGGAATTAATTCACCCCTCCACTTT	CASSTSDRGINSPLHF
-	TRBJ2-1	TRBV10-3	-	TGTGCCATCGGGGCAAAGTCGAGCTCCTACAATGAGCAGTTCTTC	CAIGAKSSSYNEQFF
-	TRBJ2-3	TRBV6-5	-	TGTGCCAGCAGCTTCTCGACAGATACGCAGTATTTT	CASSFSTDTQYF
TRBD2	TRBJ2-1	TRBV9	once	TGTGCCAGCAGCGCCGTAGCGGGAGGGCCTGTAAACAATGAGCAGTTCTTC	CASSAVAGGPVNNEQFF
-	TRBJ1-2	TRBV13	-	TGTGCCAGCAGCTTCCGGATCACATGGAATGACTATGGCTACACCTTC	CASSFRITWNDYGYTF
-	TRBJ1-1	TRBV24-1	-	TGTGCCACCAGTGATTGGGATTCCACTGAAGCTTTCTTT	CATSDWDSTEAFF
-	TRBJ2-1	TRBV7-9	-	TGTGCCAGCAGCTTAGGGAATGAGCAGTTCTTC	CASSLGNEQFF
TRBD1	TRBJ1-2	TRBV7-2	-	TGTGCCAGCAGCTTAGGCGGACAGGGAGTAGGGTATGGCTACACCTTC	CASSLGGQGVGYGYTF
-	TRBJ1-1	TRBV18	-	TGTGCCAGCTCACCGGGACGGTCGAACACTGAAGCTTTCTTT	CASSPGRSNTEAFF
TRBD1	TRBJ1-1	TRBV24-1	once	TGTGCCACCAGTGATCCAGGACAGGGAAACACTGAAGCTTTCTTT	CATSDPGQGNTEAFF
-	TRBJ1-4	TRBV5-1	-	TGCGCCAGCAGCCCCGACAATTTTGATGAAAAACTGTTTTTT	CASSPDNFDEKLFF
TRBD1	TRBJ2-7	TRBV28	once	TGTGCCAGCAGTTTGAGGCAGGGGGCGTTCTACGAGCAGTACTTC	CASSLRQGAFYEQYF
-	TRBJ2-7	TRBV6-2/TRBV6-3	-	TGTGCCAGCAGCTCGCGGGCGTACGAGCAGTACTTC	CASSSRAYEQYF
-	TRBJ1-1	TRBV5-5	-	TGTGCCAGCAGCTTGGTGGACGGCGAAGCTTTCTTT	CASSLVDGEAFF
-	TRBJ1-2	TRBV11-3	-	TGTGCCAGCAGCTCAACCTCCTATGGCTACACCTTC	CASSSTSYGYTF
-	TRBJ1-4	TRBV7-2	-	TGTGCCAGCAGCTTAGAAGCGGGTGAAAAACTGTTTTTT	CASSLEAGEKLFF
TRBD1	TRBJ2-1	TRBV5-1	-	TGCGCCAGCAGGACGCCGGGACAGGGGTACAATGAGCAGTTCTTC	CASRTPGQGYNEQFF
-	TRBJ2-4	TRBV5-6	-	TGTGCCAGCAGCCAACCCCAGTTGGCCAAAAACATTCAGTACTTC	CASSQPQLAKNIQYF
-	TRBJ2-2	TRBV28	-	TGTGCCAGCACCCCGGGGACACCGAACACCGGGGAGCTGTTTTTT	CASTPGTPNTGELFF
TRBD1	TRBJ2-5	TRBV3-1/TRBV3-2	-	TGTGCCAGCAGCAAAGGATGGAGCCGGACAGGGGGTCAAGAGACCCAGTACTTC	CASSKGWSRTGGQETQYF
TRBD1	TRBJ1-2	TRBV12-3/TRBV12-4	-	TGTGCCAGCACTAATACAGGGGTTCGTGGCTACACCTTC	CASTNTGVRGYTF
-	TRBJ1-2	TRBV10-2	once	TGCGCCAGTACTCCCCCGGGAGGAGGCTACACCTTC	CASTPPGGGYTF
-	TRBJ2-1	TRBV5-4	-	TGTGCCAGCAGCTTGGGGGGGTCGCGAACTAATGAGCAGTTCTTC	CASSLGGSRTNEQFF
-	TRBJ2-1	TRBV14	-	TGTGCCAGCAGCCAAAATCGGGACTCAATTCGCCAGTTCTTC	CASSQNRDSIRQFF
-	TRBJ1-6	TRBV28	-	TGTGCCAGCAGGAGCCAACATAATTCACCCCTCCACTTT	CASRSQHNSPLHF
-	TRBJ1-2	TRBV5-1	-	TGCGCCAGCAGCTTGGTCTCCGGAAGCTTATATGGCTACACCTTC	CASSLVSGSLYGYTF
TRBD1	TRBJ1-5	TRBV19	-	TGTGCCAGTAGTACCCAGGGGGGAAGTCAGCCCCAGCATTTT	CASSTQGGSQPQHF
-	TRBJ1-5	TRBV13	once	TGTGCCAGCAGCCAAACACAGGGAAGTGCTCAGCCCCAGCATTTT	CASSQTQGSAQPQHF
-	TRBJ2-6	TRBV7-2	-	TGTGCCAGCACGAAGGAAAACGGGGCTGGGGCCAACGTCCTGACTTTC	CASTKENGAGANVLTF
TRBD1	TRBJ2-6	TRBV18	-	TGTGCCAGCTCCTCCCTCTCTACAGGGGCAGGAGTCCTGACTTTC	CASSSLSTGAGVLTF
-	TRBJ1-4	TRBV10-3	-	TGTGCCATCAGTGAAACAACAACTAATGAAAAACTGTTTTTT	CAISETTTNEKLFF
TRBD1	TRBJ1-4	TRBV6-5	-	TGTGCCAGTAGGATGGGACAGAATAATGAAAAACTGTTTTTT	CASRMGQNNEKLFF
-	TRBJ1-2	TRBV19	-	TGTGCCAGTACCACCTTCTATGGCTACACCTTC	CASTTFYGYTF
-	TRBJ2-2	TRBV25-1	few	TGTGCCAGCAGTGAATTGGGCAGGGGCAGTCGTAACACCGGGGAGCTGTTTTTT	CASSELGRGSRNTGELFF
-	TRBJ1-2	TRBV6-5	-	TGTGCCAGCAGTCAAACGGGACTCGGAGGCTACACCTTC	CASSQTGLGGYTF
-	TRBJ2-5	TRBV11-2	-	TGTGCCAGCAGCGGCAGGGAAATGGGTAGTATGGAGACCCAGTACTTC	CASSGREMGSMETQYF
-	TRBJ1-3	TRBV18	-	TGTGCCAGCTCACCAGGGTCGGGAGTCTCTGGAAACACCATATATTTT	CASSPGSGVSGNTIYF
-	TRBJ2-1	TRBV11-3	-	TGTGCCAGCAGCCCGTTCCGAGACAATGAGCAGTTCTTC	CASSPFRDNEQFF
-	TRBJ2-3	TRBV5-6	-	TGTGCCAGCAGCTTGCAGGGGTGGACAGATACGCAGTATTTT	CASSLQGWTDTQYF
-	TRBJ2-2	TRBV24-1	-	TGTGCCACCAGTGATTTTAAGGGACGAGCGAACACCGGGGAGCTGTTTTTT	CATSDFKGRANTGELFF
-	TRBJ2-3	TRBV28	-	TGTGCCAGCAGTTTGGCGCCAGCCGAAGGTACGCAGTATTTT	CASSLAPAEGTQYF
TRBD1	TRBJ2-7	TRBV9	-	TGTGCCAGCAGCCCAGGGTTAGGGACAGGGTTATACGAGCAGTACTTC	CASSPGLGTGLYEQYF
TRBD1	TRBJ1-1	TRBV5-1	-	TGCGCCAGCAGCCTCAAGGACAGGTTGAACACTGAAGCTTTCTTT	CASSLKDRLNTEAFF
TRBD1	TRBJ2-7	TRBV20-1	-	TGCAGTGCTAGTTACAGGGGCGAGCAGTACTTC	CSASYRGEQYF
-	TRBJ1-1	TRBV29-1	-	TGCAGCGTTGAAGCCGCCAACACTGAAGCTTTCTTT	CSVEAANTEAFF